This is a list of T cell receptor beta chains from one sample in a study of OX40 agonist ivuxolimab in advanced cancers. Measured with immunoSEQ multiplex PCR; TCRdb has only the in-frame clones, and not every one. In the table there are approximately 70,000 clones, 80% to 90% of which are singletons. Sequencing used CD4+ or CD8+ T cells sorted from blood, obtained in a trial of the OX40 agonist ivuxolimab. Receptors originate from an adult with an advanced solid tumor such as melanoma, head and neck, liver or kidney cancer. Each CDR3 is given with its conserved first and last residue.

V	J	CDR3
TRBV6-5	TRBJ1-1	CASSYQGKGTEAFF
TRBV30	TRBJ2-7	CAWRRGGSTYEQYF
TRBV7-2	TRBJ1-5	CASSLGGSLGAQHF
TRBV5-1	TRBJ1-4	CASSMGQGYEKLFF
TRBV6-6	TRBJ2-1	CASSYGYSYNEQFF
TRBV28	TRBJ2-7	CASFSGTGASLSSYEQYF
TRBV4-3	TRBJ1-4	CASSQDSRQGNEKLFF
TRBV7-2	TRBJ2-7	CASSLTGTHYEQYF
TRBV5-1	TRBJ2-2	CASSLVGQGIPGELFF
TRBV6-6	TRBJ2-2	CASIRQGSGELFF
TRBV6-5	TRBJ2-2	CASTKGQGATGELFF
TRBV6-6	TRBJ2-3	CASSLQVPTDTQYF
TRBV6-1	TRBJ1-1	CASSEAQGIIAEAFF
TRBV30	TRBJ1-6	CAWSVPGNGNSPLHF
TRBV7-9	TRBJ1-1	CASSSTGSNTEAFF
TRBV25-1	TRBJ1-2	CASNGPGPYGYTF
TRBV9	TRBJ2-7	CASSVAAGGEQYF
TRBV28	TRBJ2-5	CASITGGSRETQYF
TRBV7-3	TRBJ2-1	CASSFSGAPPYNEQFF
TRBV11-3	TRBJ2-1	CASSLDGQSPLFF
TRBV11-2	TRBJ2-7	CASSSVPGLVNEQYF
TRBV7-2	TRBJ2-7	CASSKTGGEQYF
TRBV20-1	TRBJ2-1	CSARTSNEQFF
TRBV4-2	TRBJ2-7	CASSYRQGDRDEQYF
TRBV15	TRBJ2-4	CATSRDWAKNIQYF
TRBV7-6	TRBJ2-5	CASSLKAGYQETQYF
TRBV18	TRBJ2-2	CASHLGGRVRGTGELFF
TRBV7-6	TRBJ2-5	CASSLEPGGDLIWVTQYF
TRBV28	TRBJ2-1	CASSLRVDEQFF
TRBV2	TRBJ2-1	CASSVGQSSYNEQFF
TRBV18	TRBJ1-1	CASSPPRGKSEAFF
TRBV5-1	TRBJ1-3	CASSPYRAGNTIYF
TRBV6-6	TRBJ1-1	CASSYSTAGSEAFF
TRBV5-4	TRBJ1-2	CASSSGGGGYGYTF
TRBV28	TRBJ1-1	CASSLARSTNTEAFF
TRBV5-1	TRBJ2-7	CASSSQGSGEQYF
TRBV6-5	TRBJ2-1	CASSYGASGSYNEQFF
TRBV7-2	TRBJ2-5	CASSSRNEETQYF
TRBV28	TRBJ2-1	CASSLASLGRIPHEQFF
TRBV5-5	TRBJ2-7	CASSFLGSSYEQYF
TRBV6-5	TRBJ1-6	CASSYSTGSRISPLHF
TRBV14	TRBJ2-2	CASSLPGLAGDPANTGELFF
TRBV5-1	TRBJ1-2	CASSFRDRDYGYTF
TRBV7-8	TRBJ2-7	CASSFGLGTNYEQYF
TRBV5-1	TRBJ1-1	CASSSLTTGTTNTEAFF
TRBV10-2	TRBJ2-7	CASSAAGGNEQYF
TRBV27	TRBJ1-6	CASSPYNSPLHF
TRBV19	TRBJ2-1	CASSKTGIYNEQFF
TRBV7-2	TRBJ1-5	CASSLGPRNQPQHF
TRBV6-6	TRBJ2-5	CASSSPGSGETQYF
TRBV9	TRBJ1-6	CASSVSPRDLRQVGNSPLHF
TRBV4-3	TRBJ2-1	CASSYLTSNYNEQFF